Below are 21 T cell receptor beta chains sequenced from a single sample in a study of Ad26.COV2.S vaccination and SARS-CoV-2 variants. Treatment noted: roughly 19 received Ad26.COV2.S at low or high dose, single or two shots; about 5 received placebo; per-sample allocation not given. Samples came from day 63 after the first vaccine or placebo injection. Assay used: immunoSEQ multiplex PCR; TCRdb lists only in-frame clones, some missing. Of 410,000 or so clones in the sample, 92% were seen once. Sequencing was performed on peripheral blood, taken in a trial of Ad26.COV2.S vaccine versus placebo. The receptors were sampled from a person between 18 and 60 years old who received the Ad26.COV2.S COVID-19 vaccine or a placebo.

The CDR3 DNA reads TGTGCCAGCAATCCCATTAGGAACACTGAAGCTTTCTTT. Translating it yields CASNPIRNTEAFF. V is TRBV6-5 and J is TRBJ1-1; D remains unclear. Deletions cut 7 bases from V and 1 base from J, with 10 bases between. Germline-derived CDR1 and CDR2 are MNHEY and SVGAGI. The CDR3 contains 13 residues.

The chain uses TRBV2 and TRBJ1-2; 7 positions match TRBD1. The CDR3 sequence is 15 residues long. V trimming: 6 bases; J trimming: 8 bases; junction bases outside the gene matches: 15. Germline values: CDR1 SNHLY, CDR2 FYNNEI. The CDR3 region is CASRTNRGGAEGYTF. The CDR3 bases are TGTGCCAGCAGGACCAACAGGGGTGGAGCGGAGGGCTACACCTTC.

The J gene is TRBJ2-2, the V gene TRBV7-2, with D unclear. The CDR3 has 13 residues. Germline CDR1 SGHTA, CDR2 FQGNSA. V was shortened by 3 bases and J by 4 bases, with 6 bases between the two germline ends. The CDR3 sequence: CASSFFLTGELFF. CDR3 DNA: TGTGCCAGCAGCTTCTTTCTCACCGGGGAGCTGTTTTTT.

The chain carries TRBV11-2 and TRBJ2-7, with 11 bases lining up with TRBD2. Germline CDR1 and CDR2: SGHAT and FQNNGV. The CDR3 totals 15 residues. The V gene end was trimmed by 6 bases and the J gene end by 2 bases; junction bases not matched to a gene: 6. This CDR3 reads CASRIGTSGTYEQYF. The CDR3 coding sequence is TGTGCCAGCAGGATCGGGACTAGCGGCACCTACGAGCAGTACTTC.

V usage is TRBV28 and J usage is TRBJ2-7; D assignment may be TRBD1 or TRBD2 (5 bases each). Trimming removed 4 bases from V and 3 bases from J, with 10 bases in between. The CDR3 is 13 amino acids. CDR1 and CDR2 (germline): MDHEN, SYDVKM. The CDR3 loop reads CASSSGSRYEQYF. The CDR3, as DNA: TGTGCCAGCAGTTCAGGGAGCCGCTACGAGCAGTACTTC.

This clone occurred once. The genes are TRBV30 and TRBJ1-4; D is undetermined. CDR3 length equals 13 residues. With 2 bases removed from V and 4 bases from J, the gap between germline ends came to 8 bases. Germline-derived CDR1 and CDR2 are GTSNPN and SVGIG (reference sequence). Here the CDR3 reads CAWSRGYNEKLFF. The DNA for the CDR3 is TGTGCCTGGAGTCGTGGGTATAATGAAAAACTGTTTTTT.

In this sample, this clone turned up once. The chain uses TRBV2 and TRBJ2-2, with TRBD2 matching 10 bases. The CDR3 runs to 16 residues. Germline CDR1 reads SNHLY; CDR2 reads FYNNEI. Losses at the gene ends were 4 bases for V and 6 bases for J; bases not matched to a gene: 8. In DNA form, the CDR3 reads TGTGCCAGCAGTGCGGGGATAGCGGGGGGTGCCGGGGAGCTGTTTTTT. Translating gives CASSAGIAGGAGELFF.

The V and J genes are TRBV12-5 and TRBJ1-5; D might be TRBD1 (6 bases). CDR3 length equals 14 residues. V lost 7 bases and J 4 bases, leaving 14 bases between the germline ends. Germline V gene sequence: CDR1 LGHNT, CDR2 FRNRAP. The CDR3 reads CASASTGANQPQHF. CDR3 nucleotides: TGTGCTAGTGCCTCCACGGGGGCGAATCAGCCCCAGCATTTT.

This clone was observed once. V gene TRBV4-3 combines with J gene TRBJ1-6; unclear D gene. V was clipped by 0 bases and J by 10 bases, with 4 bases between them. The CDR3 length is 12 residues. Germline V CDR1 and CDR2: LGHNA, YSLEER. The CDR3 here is CASSQDSSPLHF. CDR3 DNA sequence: TGCGCCAGCAGCCAAGACTCCTCACCCCTCCACTTT.

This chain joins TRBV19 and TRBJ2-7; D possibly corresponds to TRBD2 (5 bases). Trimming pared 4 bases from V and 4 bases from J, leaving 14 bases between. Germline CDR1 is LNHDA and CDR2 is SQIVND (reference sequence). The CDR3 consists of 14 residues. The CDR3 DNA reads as TGTGCCAGTAGTACCCTGACACCGGGGTACGAGCAGTACTTC. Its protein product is CASSTLTPGYEQYF.

In DNA, the CDR3 is TGTGCCACCAGCAGAGGCAGCGGGGGGGCCTGGGGCGGGGAGCTGTTTTTT. Encoded protein: CATSRGSGGAWGGELFF. J is TRBJ2-2 and V is TRBV15; 10 bases are a match to TRBD2. V lost 1 base to trimming and J lost 7 bases; unmatched junction nucleotides: 9. The length of the CDR3 is 17 residues. Germline V lookup: CDR1 LNHNV, CDR2 YYDKDF (reference sequence).

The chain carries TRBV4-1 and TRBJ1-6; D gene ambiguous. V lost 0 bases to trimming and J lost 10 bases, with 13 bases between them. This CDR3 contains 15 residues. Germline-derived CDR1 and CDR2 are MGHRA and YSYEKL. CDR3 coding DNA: TGCGCCAGCAGCCAAGATAGTCTGGACCCCTCACCCCTCCACTTT. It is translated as CASSQDSLDPSPLHF.

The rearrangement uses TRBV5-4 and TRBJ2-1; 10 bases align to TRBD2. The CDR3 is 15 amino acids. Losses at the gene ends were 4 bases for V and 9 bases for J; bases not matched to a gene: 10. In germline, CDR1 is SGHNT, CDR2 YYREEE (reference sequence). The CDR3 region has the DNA TGTGCCAGCAGCCCGAGCGGGGGGGATTGGGGTGAGCAGTTCTTC. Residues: CASSPSGGDWGEQFF.

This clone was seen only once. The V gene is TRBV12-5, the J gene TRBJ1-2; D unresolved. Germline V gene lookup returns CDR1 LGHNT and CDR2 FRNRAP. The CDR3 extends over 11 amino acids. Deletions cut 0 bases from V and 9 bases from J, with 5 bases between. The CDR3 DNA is TGTGCTAGTGGTTTGGTGGCAAGCTACACCTTC. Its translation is CASGLVASYTF.

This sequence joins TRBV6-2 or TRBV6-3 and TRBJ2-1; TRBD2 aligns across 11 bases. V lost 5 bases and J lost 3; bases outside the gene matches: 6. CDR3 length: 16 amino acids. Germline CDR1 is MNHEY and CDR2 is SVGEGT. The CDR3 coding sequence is TGTGCCAGCAGTGATGGGACTAGCGGAGTCTACAATGAGCAGTTCTTC. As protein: CASSDGTSGVYNEQFF.

The CDR3 is CASSLGPTYGYTF. In DNA form, the CDR3 reads TGTGCCAGCAGCCTGGGACCAACCTATGGCTACACCTTC. This chain uses TRBV27 with TRBJ1-2, with D possibly being TRBD1 (5 bases). This CDR3 is 13 amino acids long. Trimming left V 6 bases short and J 4 bases short, with 12 bases between. Germline V gene lookup returns CDR1 MNHEY and CDR2 SMNVEV (reference sequence).

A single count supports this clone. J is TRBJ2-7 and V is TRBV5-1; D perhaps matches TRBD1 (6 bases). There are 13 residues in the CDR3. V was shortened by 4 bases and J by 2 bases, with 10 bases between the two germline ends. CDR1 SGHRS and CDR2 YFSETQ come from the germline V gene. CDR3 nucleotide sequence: TGCGCCAGCAGCCTGTCAGGGGCCTACGAGCAGTACTTC. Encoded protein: CASSLSGAYEQYF.

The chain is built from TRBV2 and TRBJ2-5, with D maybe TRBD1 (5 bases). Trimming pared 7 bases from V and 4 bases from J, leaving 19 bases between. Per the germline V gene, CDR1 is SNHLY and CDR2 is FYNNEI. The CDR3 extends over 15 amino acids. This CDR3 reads CASKALRQGSETQYF. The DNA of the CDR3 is TGTGCCAGCAAGGCCCTCCGGCAGGGATCAGAGACCCAGTACTTC.

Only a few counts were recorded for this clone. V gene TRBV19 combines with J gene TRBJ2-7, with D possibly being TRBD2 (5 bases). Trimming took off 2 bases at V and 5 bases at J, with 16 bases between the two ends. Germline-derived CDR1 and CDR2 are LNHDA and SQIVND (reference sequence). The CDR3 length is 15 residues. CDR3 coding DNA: TGTGCCAGTAGTATAATCTCGACCGGGCGGGACGAGCAGTACTTC. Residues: CASSIISTGRDEQYF.

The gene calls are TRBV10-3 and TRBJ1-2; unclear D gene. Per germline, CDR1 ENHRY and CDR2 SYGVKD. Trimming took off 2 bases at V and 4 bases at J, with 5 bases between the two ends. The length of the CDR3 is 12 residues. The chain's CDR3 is CAISEEGYGYTF. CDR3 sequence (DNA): TGTGCCATCAGTGAGGAGGGCTATGGCTACACCTTC.

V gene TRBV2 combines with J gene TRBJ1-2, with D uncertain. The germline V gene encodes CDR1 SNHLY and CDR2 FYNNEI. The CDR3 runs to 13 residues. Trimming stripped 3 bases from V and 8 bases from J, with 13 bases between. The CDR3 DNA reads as TGTGCCAGCAGTGATCACGGACTTATGGGCTACACCTTC. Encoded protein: CASSDHGLMGYTF.